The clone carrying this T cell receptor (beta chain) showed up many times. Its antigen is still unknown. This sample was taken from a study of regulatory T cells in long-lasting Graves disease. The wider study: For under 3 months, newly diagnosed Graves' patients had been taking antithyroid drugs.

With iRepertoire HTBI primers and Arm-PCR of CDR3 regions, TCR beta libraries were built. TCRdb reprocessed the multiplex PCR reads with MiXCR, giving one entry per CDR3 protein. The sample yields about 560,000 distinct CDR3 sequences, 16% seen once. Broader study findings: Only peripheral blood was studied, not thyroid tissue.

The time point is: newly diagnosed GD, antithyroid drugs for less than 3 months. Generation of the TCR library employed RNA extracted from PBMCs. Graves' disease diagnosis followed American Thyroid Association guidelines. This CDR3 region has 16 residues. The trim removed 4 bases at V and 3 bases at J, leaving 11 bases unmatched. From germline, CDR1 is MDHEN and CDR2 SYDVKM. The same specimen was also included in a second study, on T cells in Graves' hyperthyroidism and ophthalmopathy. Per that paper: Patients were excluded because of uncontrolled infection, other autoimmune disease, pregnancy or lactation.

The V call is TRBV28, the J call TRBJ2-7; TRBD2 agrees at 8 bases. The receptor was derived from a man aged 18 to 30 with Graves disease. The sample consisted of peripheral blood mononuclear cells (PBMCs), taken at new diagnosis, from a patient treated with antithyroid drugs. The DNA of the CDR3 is TGTGCCAGCAGTTACGGGGGGACTAGGGATGACTACGAGCAGTACTTC. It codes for CASSYGGTRDDYEQYF.